Listed here are 11 T cell receptor beta chains from one sample, sequenced in a study of brain T cells in children with intractable seizures. Noted time point: blood from clinic visit 5 months post-surgery; TSC patient then seizure free. Profiling relied on immunoSEQ multiplex PCR, and the TCRdb table lists in-frame clones only, not all of them. The sample has about 320,000 clones, more than 85% seen once; the top ten hold 5.5% to 6%. The sample in question was peripheral blood, obtained 4 to 5 months after surgery. These receptors all stem from a boy under two years old with tuberous sclerosis and intractable seizures.

J is TRBJ2-5 and V is TRBV4-1, with 10 bases fitting TRBD1. The germline V gene has CDR1 MGHRA and CDR2 YSYEKL. The CDR3 contains 15 residues. The ends lost 1 base at V and 3 bases at J; junction bases unmatched: 2. The CDR3 DNA reads TGCGCCAGCAGCCAAGTAGGGACAGGGGAAGAGACCCAGTACTTC. It is translated as CASSQVGTGEETQYF.

The rearrangement uses TRBV2 and TRBJ1-2, with D possibly matching TRBD1 (5 bases). V was cut by 5 bases and J by 1 base, with 8 bases left in between. The CDR3 has 13 amino acids. CDR1 and CDR2 (germline): SNHLY, FYNNEI. CDR3 DNA sequence: TGTGCCAGCAGTCTGACAGTTAACTATGGCTACACCTTC. Translating it yields CASSLTVNYGYTF.

This clone is a singleton in its sample. J is TRBJ2-1 and V is TRBV4-1; 9 bases match TRBD2. J lost 4 bases, V lost 0 bases, and 7 bases had no gene match. The CDR3 length is 17 residues. Germline values: CDR1 MGHRA, CDR2 YSYEKL. The CDR3 loop reads CASSQDPLAGLYNEQFF. In nucleotides, the CDR3 is TGCGCCAGCAGCCAAGATCCGCTAGCGGGGCTATACAATGAGCAGTTCTTC.

The CDR3 DNA reads TGTGCCAGCAGCCCGTCCGGGTCCCCAAATGAAAAACTGTTTTTT. It yields the protein CASSPSGSPNEKLFF. The rearrangement links TRBV9 to TRBJ1-4; D not resolved. The CDR3 has 15 amino acids. Germline V CDR1 and CDR2: SGDLS, YYNGEE. V lost 4 bases and J 5 bases, leaving 15 bases between the germline ends.

The gene calls are TRBV7-6 and TRBJ1-1; 8 bases align to TRBD1. Unmatched junction bases numbered 9, after V lost 1 base and J lost 5 bases. The CDR3 extends over 16 amino acids. In germline, CDR1 is SGHVS, CDR2 FNYEAQ. CDR3 loop: CASSLDGQGRGTEAFF. In nucleotides, the CDR3 is TGTGCCAGCAGCTTAGATGGACAGGGTAGGGGAACTGAAGCTTTCTTT.

V usage is TRBV5-4 and J usage is TRBJ2-5, with a tentative D call TRBD2 (6 bases). Per the germline V gene, CDR1 is SGHNT and CDR2 is YYREEE (reference sequence). Trimming removed 4 bases from V and 3 bases from J, with 16 bases in between. This CDR3 has 15 amino acids. CDR3 nucleotides: TGTGCCAGCAGCCCGCATAGGAGGGAGAAAGAGACCCAGTACTTC. Translation: CASSPHRREKETQYF. Using reference TRBV5-4 and TRBJ2-5 for the parts outside the CDR3, the full variable domain is ETGVTQSPTHLIKTRGQQVTLRCSSQSGHNTVSWYQQALGQGPQFIFQYYREEENGRGNFPPRFSGLQFPNYSSELNVNALELDDSALYLCASSPHRREKETQYFGPGTRLLVL.

This clone appeared once. The chain recombines TRBV7-8 with TRBJ2-1; 7 bases map to TRBD2. From germline, CDR1 is SGHVS and CDR2 FQNEAQ. V lost 4 bases, J lost 7 bases, and 10 bases stayed unmatched. This CDR3 has 15 residues. CDR3 amino acids: CASSYSAGLGNEQFF. In DNA form, the CDR3 reads TGTGCCAGCAGCTACTCAGCGGGACTTGGGAATGAGCAGTTCTTC.

The chain combines TRBV19 with TRBJ1-2; maybe TRBD1 (6 bases). The CDR3 extends over 14 amino acids. Germline CDR1 reads LNHDA; CDR2 reads SQIVND (reference sequence). Trimming pared 7 bases from V and 8 bases from J, leaving 20 bases between. The DNA of the CDR3 is TGTGCCAGTACCCCCCGGGCAGGGGAAGGCGGCTACACCTTC. Protein product: CASTPRAGEGGYTF.

The V and J genes are TRBV30 and TRBJ1-5; D is possibly TRBD1 (6 bases). The CDR3 is 14 amino acids. The V gene's germline CDR1 is GTSNPN and CDR2 SVGIG (reference sequence). Trimming took 6 bases from V and 0 from J, leaving 12 bases between them. CDR3: CACGGAYSNQPQHF. The CDR3 nucleotides read TGTGCCTGCGGGGGGGCGTATAGCAATCAGCCCCAGCATTTT.

Concerning this clone itself: One end of the junction varies from germline; a read error may be responsible. The gene calls are TRBV30 and TRBJ2-7; the match to TRBD2 covers 7 bases. This CDR3 comprises 13 residues. The germline CDR1 and CDR2 sequences are GTSNPN and SVGIG (reference sequence). CDR3 in amino acids: CVWSVGTTYEQYF. Written as DNA, the CDR3 is TGTGTCTGGAGTGTAGGGACTACCTACGAGCAGTACTTC.

The V gene is TRBV30, the J gene TRBJ2-6; a possible D gene is TRBD1 (6 bases). CDR1 is GTSNPN, CDR2 SVGIG, per germline (reference sequence). Trimming removed 1 base at V and 0 bases at J, with 16 bases between. The CDR3 consists of 18 residues. Here the CDR3 reads CAWSAYRAQFSGANVLTF. CDR3 in DNA: TGTGCCTGGAGTGCGTACAGGGCCCAATTCTCTGGGGCCAACGTCCTGACTTTC.